This T cell receptor beta chain was sequenced during a study of cytomegalovirus exposure and HLA in healthy donors. About the research overall: Samples from HLA-typed donors yielded around 85 million unique TCRs in an early data release. Study results and limitations: TRBV6-2, TRBV6-3 and other indistinguishable V segments were excluded. An analysis done earlier found most TCR beta V segments productive about 87% or about 30% of the time.

Donors showed nominal health when sampled, although they likely had unrecorded immune exposures. PCR was performed using 60 Vbeta and 13 Jbeta primers. The table came from immunoSEQ multiplex PCR; TCRdb's copy has only in-frame clones and leaves some out. The sample lists under 200,000 clones, 80% seen once, with approximately 4.5% in the top ten. This CDR3 has 14 amino acids. Germline loops: CDR1 MNHEY, CDR2 SVGAGI. V shed 8 bases, J shed 6 bases, and the junction held 7 bases outside the gene matches. This clone was counted between two and nine times. Its cognate antigen is unknown. Sequencing was performed on PBMCs. The chain employs TRBV6-5 and TRBJ2-3; 11 nucleotides align to TRBD2. The TCR was taken from a man younger than 45 in good health and CMV-seronegative. The CDR3 loop is CASSWTSGWDTQYF. DNA for the CDR3: TGTGCCAGCTCTTGGACTAGCGGGTGGGATACGCAGTATTTT.